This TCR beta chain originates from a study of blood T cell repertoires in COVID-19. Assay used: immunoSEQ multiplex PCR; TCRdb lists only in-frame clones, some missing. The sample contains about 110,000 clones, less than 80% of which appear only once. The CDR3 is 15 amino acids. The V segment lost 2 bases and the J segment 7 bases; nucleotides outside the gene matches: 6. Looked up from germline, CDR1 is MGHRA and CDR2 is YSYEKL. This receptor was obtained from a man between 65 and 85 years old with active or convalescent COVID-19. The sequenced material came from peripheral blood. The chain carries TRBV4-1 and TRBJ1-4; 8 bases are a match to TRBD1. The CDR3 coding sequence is TGCGCCAGCAGCCAAACCTCAGGGGGCCGTGAAAAACTGTTTTTT. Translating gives CASSQTSGGREKLFF.